The subject of this entry is one T cell receptor (beta chain). Its antigen remains unidentified. Looked up from germline, CDR1 is SGHDT and CDR2 is YYEEEE. This CDR3 spans 13 amino acids. V lost 5 bases to trimming and J lost 9 bases; unmatched junction nucleotides: 5. Isocitrate dehydrogenase mutation was absent in all glioblastoma patients. This sample was taken from a study of glioma-infiltrating T cells after dendritic cell vaccination. Background on the study: Between about 2003 and 2013, patients got autologous tumor lysate-pulsed dendritic cell vaccines.

Overall study findings and caveats: Patients with more pretreatment TILs had longer time to progression and survival. Survival was not directly related to TCR clonality in these patients.

Generated by immunoSEQ multiplex PCR, the TCRdb table keeps only in-frame clones and is missing some. There are tens of thousands of clones in the sample; approximately 84% occur only once, and 7.8% lies in the top ten. The origin of this receptor is a human donor with glioblastoma. The sample here was blood, taken before dendritic cell vaccination. The chain is built from TRBV5-6 and TRBJ2-1; 10 bases match TRBD1. CDR3 DNA: TGTGCCAGCAGTTACGACAGGGGGCTTGAGCAGTTCTTC. Residues: CASSYDRGLEQFF.